This TCR beta chain was identified in a study of spatial heterogeneity in lung cancer. This clonotype was recorded only once. Antigen unknown. One base away lies a much larger clone, so this may be a sequencing read error. Germline loops: CDR1 SSHAT, CDR2 FNYEAQ (reference sequence). This CDR3 contains 13 residues. This sample's time point: sample taken at primary tumor resection. Unsorted whole RNA samples from tumor, nontumor lung or frozen PBMC were sequenced. General study findings and limits: The numbers of ubiquitous and regional expanded TCRs correlated with ubiquitous and regional nonsynonymous mutations, respectively. Intratumoral expanded alpha and beta TCR counts were found to track tumor mutation counts.

Every cDNA TCR molecule received its own unique molecular identifier. Each CDR3 protein gets one entry after TCRdb re-called the 5' RACE reads with MiXCR. The data contain some 8,700 distinct CDR3 sequences, 5.4% of them singletons. The specimen was lung tumor tissue, collected at surgery. The chain employs TRBV7-7 and TRBJ2-5; no firm D call. The sequence was obtained from a male donor with early-stage non-small cell lung cancer. The CDR3 protein is CAGSFNPGETQYF. The CDR3 nucleotides read TGTGCTGGCAGCTTCAACCCCGGGGAGACCCAGTACTTC. Variable domain in full (rest from reference TRBV7-7 and TRBJ2-5): GAGVSQSPRYKVTKRGQDVTLRCDPISSHATLYWYQQALGQGPEFLTYFNYEAQPDKSGLPSDRFSAERPEGSISTLTIQRTEQRDSAMYRCAGSFNPGETQYFGPGTRLLVL.